The 25 T cell receptor beta chains below were found in one sample sequenced in a study of blood T cell repertoires in COVID-19. Assay used: immunoSEQ multiplex PCR; TCRdb lists only in-frame clones, some missing. The table records about 400,000 clones, 86% of them present only once. Sequencing was performed on peripheral blood. The receptor source for this set is a woman aged 25 to 39 with active or convalescent COVID-19.

CDR3 sequence (DNA): TGTGCCACCAGCAGAGATAAGAGACAGCAAGAGACCCAGTACTTC. Protein sequence: CATSRDKRQQETQYF. The chain carries TRBV15 and TRBJ2-5; weak D call: TRBD1 (5 bases). There are 15 residues in the CDR3. From germline, CDR1 is LNHNV and CDR2 YYDKDF (reference sequence). With 0 bases removed from V and 2 bases from J, the gap between germline ends came to 10 bases.

V is TRBV7-2 and J is TRBJ1-2, with 9 nucleotides matching TRBD1. The trim removed 3 bases at V and 5 bases at J, leaving 4 bases unmatched. Germline CDR1 and CDR2: SGHTA and FQGNSA. This CDR3 spans 14 amino acids. The CDR3 here is CASSLWTGEYGYTF. CDR3 in DNA: TGTGCCAGCAGCTTGTGGACAGGGGAGTATGGCTACACCTTC.

V gene TRBV5-4 combines with J gene TRBJ2-7; 8 bases are a match to TRBD1. Per germline, CDR1 SGHNT and CDR2 YYREEE (reference sequence). CDR3 length: 14 amino acids. V dropped 3 bases and J dropped 3; count of bases not matched to a gene: 5. The DNA for the CDR3 is TGTGCCAGCAGCTCGGACAGGGCTATCTACGAGCAGTACTTC. This sequence encodes CASSSDRAIYEQYF.

V is TRBV10-3 and J is TRBJ2-5; tentative D call: TRBD1 (6 bases). The CDR3 contains 12 residues. The ends were cut back, 10 bases at V and 1 base at J, with 10 bases in the middle. Germline assignment: CDR1 ENHRY and CDR2 SYGVKD. The CDR3 coding sequence is TGTGCCACCGGACAGTTCCAAGAGACCCAGTACTTC. This translates into CATGQFQETQYF.

The chain couples TRBV19 to TRBJ2-3, with D possibly being TRBD2 (5 bases). This CDR3 has 16 amino acids. CDR1 LNHDA and CDR2 SQIVND come from the germline V gene (reference sequence). V was shortened by 5 bases and J by 6 bases, with 21 bases between the two germline ends. CDR3 sequence: CASSPGGGPGSDTQYF. DNA for the CDR3: TGTGCCAGTAGTCCAGGAGGCGGACCCGGCTCTGATACGCAGTATTTT.

The chain employs TRBV19 and TRBJ2-3, with D hard to call. With 3 bases removed from V and 5 bases from J, the gap between germline ends came to 18 bases. The CDR3 contains 16 residues. Germline V gene lookup returns CDR1 LNHDA and CDR2 SQIVND (reference sequence). DNA for the CDR3: TGTGCCAGTAGTATGCAGTTCCGGCCCCGCGGAGATACGCAGTATTTT. It codes for CASSMQFRPRGDTQYF.

The chain couples TRBV4-2 to TRBJ1-1; TRBD1 might be the D (5 bases). CDR3 length: 15 amino acids. Germline V gene sequence: CDR1 LGHNA, CDR2 YNFKEQ. The V end was cut by 4 bases, the J end by 5 bases, with 17 bases between. The CDR3 loop reads CASSLTGGGGTEAFF. DNA of the CDR3: TGTGCCAGCAGCCTAACTGGCGGGGGGGGGACTGAAGCTTTCTTT.

The rearrangement links TRBV5-1 to TRBJ2-5; D might be TRBD1 (8 bases). CDR1 is SGHRS, CDR2 YFSETQ, per germline. Trimming shortened V by 6 bases and J by 2 bases, and 20 bases separated the two germline ends. There are 16 residues in the CDR3. In nucleotides, the CDR3 is TGCGCCAGCAAGAGAACAGGGGGGGAGGATCAAGAGACCCAGTACTTC. Translation gives CASKRTGGEDQETQYF.

The sample holds many counts of this clone. This sequence joins TRBV5-4 and TRBJ1-5; possibly TRBD1 for D (6 bases). The length of the CDR3 is 16 residues. V lost 3 bases and J 7 bases, leaving 20 bases between the germline ends. Germline V gene data show CDR1 as SGHNT and CDR2 as YYREEE (reference sequence). For the CDR3, the DNA is TGTGCCAGCAGCTCTAAAGACGACAGGCCCAAACAGCCCCAGCATTTT. Translation: CASSSKDDRPKQPQHF.

In DNA form, the CDR3 reads TGTGCCTGGAGTGTAAAAATGGAGCACATCTTCCTCTATGGCTACACCTTC. Translation gives CAWSVKMEHIFLYGYTF. The rearrangement joins TRBV30 to TRBJ1-2; D remains unclear. This CDR3 contains 17 residues. CDR1 is GTSNPN, CDR2 SVGIG, per germline (reference sequence). Trimming took off 0 bases at V and 4 bases at J, with 21 bases between the two ends.

The chain is built from TRBV3-1 (or the pseudogene TRBV3-2) and TRBJ1-4; no clear D gene. Trimming took off 4 bases at V and 8 bases at J, with 20 bases between the two ends. The germline V gene has CDR1 LGHDT and CDR2 YNNKEL (reference sequence). The length of the CDR3 is 16 residues. The CDR3, as DNA: TGTGCCAGCAGCCCCCTTAAGTGGGCGCCGGGAGAAAAACTGTTTTTT. It yields the protein CASSPLKWAPGEKLFF.

This rearrangement joins TRBV6-2 or TRBV6-3 to TRBJ2-7; TRBD1 might be the D (5 bases). Germline V lookup: CDR1 MNHEY, CDR2 SVGEGT. Trimming removed 4 bases at V and 1 base at J, with 11 bases between. The CDR3 contains 14 residues. CDR3: CASSFPDSSYEQYF. CDR3 nucleotides: TGTGCCAGCAGTTTCCCCGACAGTTCCTACGAGCAGTACTTC.

J is TRBJ2-7 and V is TRBV3-1 (or the pseudogene TRBV3-2); TRBD2 aligns across 10 bases. CDR1 is LGHDT, CDR2 YNNKEL, per germline (reference sequence). The CDR3 is 16 amino acids. The J segment lost 5 bases and the V segment lost 4 bases, leaving 11 bases of the junction unmatched. CDR3 region: CASSRLSSGGLDEQYF. In DNA form, the CDR3 reads TGTGCCAGCAGCCGACTGTCTAGCGGGGGACTGGACGAGCAGTACTTC.

The rearrangement uses TRBV5-6 and TRBJ1-4; perhaps TRBD1 as D (6 bases). The CDR3 covers 14 residues. The V end was cut by 3 bases, the J end by 7 bases, with 13 bases between. Per the germline V gene, CDR1 is SGHDT and CDR2 is YYEEEE. The DNA of the CDR3 is TGTGCCAGCAGCTCGGGACACGGTGGTGAAAAACTGTTTTTT. Its protein product is CASSSGHGGEKLFF.

V and J are TRBV5-1 and TRBJ1-2, with 7 bases identical to TRBD1. Germline V CDR1 and CDR2: SGHRS, YFSETQ. The CDR3 has 15 amino acids. The V gene end was trimmed by 0 bases and the J gene end by 4 bases; junction bases not matched to a gene: 6. CDR3 nucleotides: TGCGCCAGCAGCTTGGGACATACAGGGGTCTATGGCTACACCTTC. This gives the protein CASSLGHTGVYGYTF. Complete variable domain (other parts from reference TRBV5-1 and TRBJ1-2): KAGVTQTPRYLIKTRGQQVTLSCSPISGHRSVSWYQQTPGQGLQFLFEYFSETQRNKGNFPGRFSGRQFSNSRSEMNVSTLELGDSALYLCASSLGHTGVYGYTFGSGTRLTVV.

This clone was counted a single time. This rearrangement joins TRBV28 to TRBJ2-7; weak D call: TRBD1 (6 bases). The CDR3 runs 14 residues. Germline V gene lookup returns CDR1 MDHEN and CDR2 SYDVKM. The V end lost 3 bases, the J end lost 1 base, and 10 bases lay between the germline ends. The CDR3: CASSLGANSYEQYF. The CDR3, as DNA: TGTGCCAGCAGTTTGGGGGCAAATTCCTACGAGCAGTACTTC.

The rearrangement uses TRBV5-1 and TRBJ2-5, with D unresolved. The length of the CDR3 is 14 residues. V lost 2 bases and J lost 1, with 9 bases in between. CDR1 and CDR2 (germline): SGHRS, YFSETQ. The CDR3: CASSFPTGQETQYF. The CDR3 nucleotides are TGCGCCAGCAGCTTCCCAACGGGCCAAGAGACCCAGTACTTC.

The chain couples TRBV7-9 to TRBJ2-5; 7 bases are shared with TRBD1. This CDR3 has 15 amino acids. Unmatched junction bases numbered 5, after V lost 4 bases and J lost 0 bases. The V gene's germline CDR1 is SEHNR and CDR2 FQNEAQ (reference sequence). CDR3 sequence: CASSYMGTDQETQYF. In DNA, the CDR3 is TGTGCCAGCAGCTACATGGGGACAGACCAAGAGACCCAGTACTTC.

V and J are TRBV3-1 (or the pseudogene TRBV3-2) and TRBJ2-7; TRBD2 matches 12 bases. After removal of 3 bases from V and 3 bases from J, the junction contained 3 bases not matched to a gene. This CDR3 spans 15 amino acids. Germline V CDR1 and CDR2: LGHDT, YNNKEL (reference sequence). In DNA form, the CDR3 reads TGTGCCAGCAGCCAGCGACTAGCGGGAGTCTACGAGCAGTACTTC. Protein: CASSQRLAGVYEQYF.

A few counts support this clone. The chain links TRBV3-1 (or the pseudogene TRBV3-2) to TRBJ1-1; D remains unclear. The CDR3 covers 13 residues. Trimming cost V 4 bases and J 1 base, with 7 bases left between them. Germline CDR1 and CDR2: LGHDT and YNNKEL (reference sequence). CDR3 region: CASSPRRNTEAFF. The CDR3 DNA follows: TGTGCCAGCAGCCCGAGGAGGAACACTGAAGCTTTCTTT.

This clone was recorded once. The chain joins TRBV5-1 to TRBJ2-1; no firm D call. Germline V CDR1 and CDR2: SGHRS, YFSETQ. CDR3 length: 12 amino acids. Trimming pared 0 bases from V and 12 bases from J, leaving 10 bases between. The CDR3 DNA sequence: TGCGCCAGCAGCTTGGAGGCGGCCCGGCAGTTCTTC. It codes for CASSLEAARQFF.

The CDR3 is CTSSQDLGTGGGGYTF. Here the CDR3 DNA reads TGCACCAGCAGCCAAGATCTGGGGACAGGGGGTGGTGGCTACACCTTC. The V and J genes are TRBV1 and TRBJ1-2; the tabulated D call, TRBD1, remains unverified against the DNA. TRBV1 is given as a pseudogene. CDR3 length: 16 amino acids.

The genes are TRBV7-2 and TRBJ2-3; D remains unclear. Looked up from germline, CDR1 is SGHTA and CDR2 is FQGNSA. Trimming cost V 5 bases and J 12 bases, with 18 bases left between them. The CDR3 length is 13 residues. This CDR3 reads CASSPALGRQQYF. CDR3 coding DNA: TGTGCCAGCAGCCCTGCCCTAGGTAGGCAACAGTATTTT.

This clone was found a few times. This chain's CDR3 is CASSLRGTSNTEAFF. The CDR3 DNA follows: TGTGCCAGCAGCTTGCGGGGGACCTCGAACACTGAAGCTTTCTTT. This sequence joins TRBV5-5 and TRBJ1-1, with TRBD1 as a possible D gene (5 bases). Germline V gene sequence: CDR1 SGHKS, CDR2 YYEKEE (reference sequence). This CDR3 is 15 amino acids long. Trimming took 1 base from V and 1 from J, leaving 11 bases between them.

The J gene is TRBJ2-5, the V gene TRBV6-5; 10 nucleotides agree with TRBD2. Germline assignment: CDR1 MNHEY and CDR2 SVGAGI. CDR3 length: 11 residues. After removal of 7 bases from V and 9 bases from J, the junction contained 2 bases not matched to a gene. CDR3 DNA: TGTGCCAGCAAGCGGGAGGGGGCCCAGTACTTC. It yields the protein CASKREGAQYF.